These 10 T cell receptor beta chains came from one sample sequenced in a study of blood T cell repertoires in COVID-19. Assay used: immunoSEQ multiplex PCR; TCRdb lists only in-frame clones, some missing. The sample carries about 170,000 clones, 83% recorded once. Source material: peripheral blood. These receptors originate from a woman aged 70-85 years who had recovered from COVID-19.

V gene TRBV25-1 combines with J gene TRBJ2-5, with a tentative D call TRBD2 (5 bases). Trimming cost V 5 bases and J 5 bases, with 18 bases left between them. The CDR3 has 15 residues. The germline V gene has CDR1 MGHDK and CDR2 SYGVNS. In DNA, the CDR3 is TGTGCCAGCAGTAACGCGGCTTCCCCGGGGGAGACCCAGTACTTC. It yields the protein CASSNAASPGETQYF.

This clone was seen a single time. The sample has other DNA sequences that encode this CDR3 too. CDR3 region: CASSLAGTGYGYTF. The CDR3 DNA sequence: TGCGCCAGCAGCTTGGCCGGGACAGGCTATGGCTACACCTTC. V usage is TRBV5-1 and J usage is TRBJ1-2, with 8 bases identical to TRBD1. Losses at the gene ends were 0 bases for V and 4 bases for J; bases not matched to a gene: 2. The CDR3 length is 14 residues. Germline V gene sequence: CDR1 SGHRS, CDR2 YFSETQ.

The V call is TRBV19, the J call TRBJ1-6; possibly TRBD1 for D (5 bases). The germline V gene encodes CDR1 LNHDA and CDR2 SQIVND (reference sequence). V was clipped by 5 bases and J by 10 bases, with 18 bases between them. This CDR3 region has 15 residues. In DNA, the CDR3 is TGTGCCAGTAGTCCCCGTGGACATGGGGAATCACCCCTCCACTTT. Translation: CASSPRGHGESPLHF.

In the case of this clone: One end of the junction does not line up with germline, which may come from a read error. The rearrangement joins TRBV28 to TRBJ1-4; D call uncertain. The CDR3 loop spans 12 amino acids. CDR1 is MDHEN and CDR2 is SYDVKM in the germline V gene. CDR3 sequence: CASRLSREKLFF. The CDR3 DNA sequence: TGTGCCAGCAGATTATCTCGGGAAAAACTGTTTTTT.

CDR3 DNA: TGTGCCTGGACCCGAGGGATTTCGAACACTGAAGCTTTCTTT. This translates into CAWTRGISNTEAFF. This chain links TRBV30 with TRBJ1-1; D is undetermined. The V end lost 4 bases, the J end lost 1 base, and 13 bases lay between the germline ends. The CDR3 length is 14 residues. CDR1 is GTSNPN, CDR2 SVGIG, per germline (reference sequence).

This clone was recorded only once. The chain uses TRBV9 and TRBJ2-2, with TRBD1 as a possible D gene (6 bases). V was trimmed by 4 bases and J by 0 bases, leaving 13 bases between them. The CDR3 covers 16 residues. Germline V gives CDR1 SGDLS, CDR2 YYNGEE. The CDR3 sequence: CASSPQGPSNTGELFF. The CDR3 DNA reads as TGTGCCAGCAGCCCCCAGGGGCCCTCGAACACCGGGGAGCTGTTTTTT.

The chain uses TRBV3-1 (or the pseudogene TRBV3-2) and TRBJ1-5; 9 nucleotides line up with TRBD1. V lost 5 bases, J lost 6 bases, and 11 bases stayed unmatched. CDR1 is LGHDT, CDR2 YNNKEL, per germline (reference sequence). There are 16 residues in the CDR3. The chain's CDR3 is CASSDGRDREGQPQHF. The CDR3 DNA follows: TGTGCCAGCAGCGACGGCCGGGACAGGGAAGGTCAGCCCCAGCATTTT.

The V call is TRBV10-3, the J call TRBJ2-3, with TRBD2 matching over 8 bases. V was pared by 0 bases and J by 2 bases, with 1 base of the junction left unmatched. The CDR3 covers 15 residues. Germline V lookup: CDR1 ENHRY, CDR2 SYGVKD. CDR3 protein: CAISESSGITDTQYF. The CDR3 coding sequence is TGTGCCATCAGTGAGTCTAGCGGGATCACAGATACGCAGTATTTT.

The V call is TRBV6-5, the J call TRBJ1-2; D is uncertain. Germline V gives CDR1 MNHEY, CDR2 SVGAGI. The CDR3 runs to 14 residues. V was clipped by 7 bases and J by 8 bases, with 20 bases between them. CDR3 in amino acids: CASTPGGWGGGYTF. CDR3 DNA: TGTGCCAGCACCCCCGGCGGGTGGGGTGGCGGCTACACCTTC.

The V and J genes are TRBV28 and TRBJ1-1; 7 bases map to TRBD1. Germline CDR1 is MDHEN and CDR2 is SYDVKM. Trimming took 8 bases from V and 2 from J; bases not matched to a gene: 5. The CDR3 has 13 amino acids. The CDR3 DNA follows: TGTGCCAGCGGCGGGACAGCCAACACTGAAGCTTTCTTT. Amino acids: CASGGTANTEAFF.